The present T cell receptor beta chain was sequenced within a study of technical replicates of blood from several donors. The data were produced by immunoSEQ multiplex PCR, yet TCRdb's version contains in-frame clones alone and is incomplete. The sample records fewer than 90,000 clones, nearly 98% being singletons. The germline gives CDR1 MDHEN, CDR2 SYDVKM. The CDR3 consists of 15 residues. The V gene lost 8 bases and the J gene lost 0 bases, with 14 bases spanning the gap. This clone has a single count. The J gene is TRBJ1-5, the V gene TRBV28; D is unresolved. This clonotype was obtained from a human donor in good health. Sequencing was carried out using T cells isolated from PBMCs. The CDR3 loop reads CASGRAVYSNQPQHF. The CDR3 DNA is TGTGCCAGCGGGAGGGCAGTCTATAGCAATCAGCCCCAGCATTTT.